Below, 14 T cell receptor beta chains from the same sample are listed, as sequenced in a study of control samples from healthy donors and cancer patients (dated by TCRdb to 2019 to 2021). The library was made by the immunoSEQ multiplex PCR assay. TCRdb re-hosts the immuneACCESS table, in-frame sequences only. Its copies lack some clones; in the studies checked, an unresolved V gene accounts for under half of them, and the cause for the rest is not known. The table of this sample itemizes 150,000 to 200,000 clones. The ten largest clones capture around 2% of the sample. Sample: blood. These receptors all come from a woman in her 30s in good health.

The rearrangement links TRBV12-2 to TRBJ2-1. TRBV12-2 is marked as a pseudogene. This CDR3 contains 16 residues. CDR3 loop: CASRLTGTQRGNEQFF. The CDR3 DNA follows: TGTGCAAGTCGCTTAACCGGGACCCAGAGGGGCAATGAGCAGTTCTTC.

The V and J genes are TRBV5-6 and TRBJ1-4; D unclear. The V and J ends lost 2 bases and 8 bases respectively, with 22 bases between them. CDR1 is SGHDT, CDR2 YYEEEE, per germline. CDR3 length: 17 amino acids. CDR3 in amino acids: CASSFWSAIHLREKLFF. In nucleotides, the CDR3 is TGTGCCAGCAGCTTTTGGTCAGCCATCCACCTAAGGGAAAAACTGTTTTTT.

The V and J genes are TRBV4-3 and TRBJ1-3; tentatively, D is TRBD1 (5 bases). In germline, CDR1 is LGHNA, CDR2 YSLEER. The V end was cut by 0 bases, the J end by 4 bases, with 19 bases between. The CDR3 covers 18 residues. CDR3 sequence reads: CASSQDWGWKGSGNTIYF. The CDR3 coding sequence is TGCGCCAGCAGCCAAGATTGGGGGTGGAAGGGCTCCGGAAACACCATATATTTT.

The V gene is TRBV28, the J gene TRBJ1-2; D gene unclear. Germline V gene sequence: CDR1 MDHEN, CDR2 SYDVKM. The CDR3 runs 14 residues. The V end lost 3 bases, the J end lost 0 bases, and 8 bases lay between the germline ends. CDR3 residues: CASSFGSSNYGYTF. CDR3 nucleotide sequence: TGTGCCAGCAGTTTCGGCAGTTCTAACTATGGCTACACCTTC.

The V gene is TRBV7-3, the J gene TRBJ1-1; 11 nucleotides match TRBD1. Germline loops: CDR1 SGHTA, CDR2 FQGTGA. V gave up 3 bases and J gave up 0 bases; unmatched junction bases: 9. This CDR3 contains 18 residues. The CDR3 sequence: CASSFLGQGASLNTEAFF. The DNA for the CDR3 is TGTGCCAGCAGCTTCCTCGGACAGGGGGCTTCTCTGAACACTGAAGCTTTCTTT.

The chain couples TRBV7-6 to TRBJ2-3; possible D gene TRBD1, 6 bases. Trimming pared 9 bases from V and 1 base from J, leaving 29 bases between. The CDR3 consists of 19 residues. The germline V gene has CDR1 SGHVS and CDR2 FNYEAQ. The CDR3 sequence is CARAARGIATFSGTDTQYF. The CDR3 DNA follows: TGTGCCAGGGCGGCCAGGGGTATAGCAACTTTTTCAGGCACAGATACGCAGTATTTT.

V usage is TRBV6-6 and J usage is TRBJ2-3, with 7 bases aligning to TRBD2. Germline V CDR1 and CDR2: MNHNY, SVGAGI (reference sequence). This CDR3 region has 11 residues. V lost 6 bases to trimming and J lost 7 bases; unmatched junction nucleotides: 1. This CDR3 reads CASRTSHTQYF. CDR3 nucleotides: TGTGCCAGCAGGACTAGCCATACGCAGTATTTT.

CDR3 DNA sequence: TGTGCCAGCAGCCCCGTTCGGCCCCGACAGGGCTCCGGTGGCTACACCTTC. Protein sequence: CASSPVRPRQGSGGYTF. J is TRBJ1-2 and V is TRBV7-2; 7 bases match TRBD1. Germline CDR1 SGHTA, CDR2 FQGNSA. This CDR3 region has 17 residues. J was trimmed by 7 bases and V by 5 bases; bases with no gene match: 19.

This chain connects TRBV28 to TRBJ1-5; 8 bases are a match to TRBD1. Germline values: CDR1 MDHEN, CDR2 SYDVKM. V lost 5 bases, J lost 4 bases, and 4 bases stayed unmatched. CDR3 length equals 14 residues. The CDR3 loop reads CASSRTGWNQPQHF. The DNA of the CDR3 is TGTGCCAGCAGTCGGACAGGGTGGAATCAGCCCCAGCATTTT.

The chain has TRBV18 and TRBJ2-7; the D gene could be TRBD1 or TRBD2 (5 bases each). The germline gives CDR1 KGHSH, CDR2 LQKENI. The V gene lost 1 base and the J gene lost 3 bases, with 7 bases spanning the gap. The CDR3 is 13 amino acids. CDR3 in DNA: TGTGCCAGCTCACCACAGGGGAGCTACGAGCAGTACTTC. Protein sequence: CASSPQGSYEQYF.

V is TRBV3-1 (or the pseudogene TRBV3-2) and J is TRBJ1-2; possible D gene TRBD1, 6 bases. The CDR3 is 14 residues long. Trimming pared 0 bases from V and 3 bases from J, leaving 8 bases between. CDR1 is LGHDT and CDR2 is YNNKEL in the germline V gene (reference sequence). CDR3 sequence (DNA): TGTGCCAGCAGCCAAGAGGGGGGCGACTATGGCTACACCTTC. This translates into CASSQEGGDYGYTF.

V gene TRBV6-5 combines with J gene TRBJ1-1; D is unresolved. This CDR3 region has 13 residues. V dropped 2 bases and J dropped 8 bases, with 12 bases sitting between them. From germline, CDR1 is MNHEY and CDR2 SVGAGI. CDR3 nucleotide sequence: TGTGCCAGCAGTTACGCTGGGAGGCAGGAAGCTTTCTTT. Its translation: CASSYAGRQEAFF.

The J gene is TRBJ2-7, the V gene TRBV9, with TRBD1 matching over 9 bases. With V trimmed by 0 bases and J by 6 bases, 4 bases remained unmatched. The CDR3 spans 14 residues. Germline values: CDR1 SGDLS, CDR2 YYNGEE. CDR3 coding DNA: TGTGCCAGCAGCGTAGGGGGACAGGGCCCCGAGCAGTACTTC. This encodes CASSVGGQGPEQYF. Supplemented by reference TRBV9 and TRBJ2-7, the full variable domain reads DSGVTQTPKHLITATGQRVTLRCSPRSGDLSVYWYQQSLDQGLQFLIQYYNGEERAKGNILERFSAQQFPDLHSELNLSSLELGDSALYFCASSVGGQGPEQYFGPGTRLTVT.

V gene TRBV7-8 combines with J gene TRBJ2-1; D call uncertain. The CDR3 is made up of 13 amino acids. Trimming pared 5 bases from V and 5 bases from J, leaving 10 bases between. The V gene's germline CDR1 is SGHVS and CDR2 FQNEAQ. CDR3 loop: CASSLGPDNEQFF. The CDR3 DNA reads as TGTGCCAGCAGCCTCGGGCCCGACAATGAGCAGTTCTTC.